Listed below are T cell receptor beta chains from one sample, sequenced in a study of blood T cell repertoires in COVID-19. TCRdb's table, derived via immunoSEQ multiplex PCR, lists solely in-frame clones and lacks some. The sample shows approximately 330,000 clones, around 90% of them seen only once. Sequencing input: peripheral blood. The receptors shown here come from a woman in her thirties or forties with COVID-19, enrolled during active disease. CDR3s include the opening cysteine and the closing phenylalanine or tryptophan. D genes are given only for firm matches. Clone size is shown for a subset of rows, as once, few, many or a class of expanded clone.

J gene	D gene	clone size	V gene	CDR3 DNA	CDR3 protein
TRBJ1-3	-	-	TRBV5-1	TGCGCCAGCAGCCCCCAGGGGCCTACTGGAAACACCATATATTTT	CASSPQGPTGNTIYF
TRBJ2-5	TRBD2	-	TRBV27	TGTGCCAGCAGTTTATCGAGACAGCGGGGAGAGACCCAGTACTTC	CASSLSRQRGETQYF
TRBJ1-4	-	-	TRBV9	TGTGCCAGCAGCGTTGGATCTACAGGGATTGAAAAACTGTTTTTT	CASSVGSTGIEKLFF
TRBJ2-5	-	-	TRBV19	TGTGCCAGTAGTATTGGATGGCAGGGAGGACCTTCGGGGGAAGAGACCCAGTACTTC	CASSIGWQGGPSGEETQYF
TRBJ1-1	TRBD1	-	TRBV28	TGTGCCAGCAGACGACAGGGTGCGGTCCAAGCTTTCTTT	CASRRQGAVQAFF
TRBJ1-6	TRBD1	-	TRBV6-6	TGTGCCAGCAGTGCGGACAGGAATAATTCACCCCTCCACTTT	CASSADRNNSPLHF
TRBJ2-7	TRBD1	-	TRBV5-4	TGTGCCAGCAGCTCACAGAAAACAGGGGGAAATAACTACGAGCAGTACTTC	CASSSQKTGGNNYEQYF
TRBJ2-1	TRBD2	-	TRBV7-9	TGTGCCAGCAGCGGTACTAGCGGGAGCTCCTACAATGAGCAGTTCTTC	CASSGTSGSSYNEQFF
TRBJ2-3	-	-	TRBV6-2/TRBV6-3	TGTGCCAGCAGTCCGAGGGCGGATACGCAGTATTTT	CASSPRADTQYF
TRBJ2-2	TRBD2	-	TRBV7-2	TGTGCCAGCAGCTTACTTGCGGGAGACACCGGGGAGCTGTTTTTT	CASSLLAGDTGELFF
TRBJ1-2	TRBD1	-	TRBV15	TGTGCCACCAGCCTCGATAAGGGGGCGCAAAGCTATGGCTACACCTTC	CATSLDKGAQSYGYTF
TRBJ2-7	TRBD2	-	TRBV4-1	TGCGCCAGCAGCCAAGTAAGGCGGGAGTCCTACGAGCAGTACTTC	CASSQVRRESYEQYF
TRBJ2-1	TRBD2	-	TRBV7-2	TGTGCCAGCAGCTTAGTCGGTCTAGCGGCTTCCTACAATGAGCAGTTCTTC	CASSLVGLAASYNEQFF
TRBJ2-1	-	-	TRBV7-2	TGTGCCAGCAGCCCCCGACTCCCGGCCCAGGGATACAATGAGCAGTTCTTC	CASSPRLPAQGYNEQFF
TRBJ2-7	-	few	TRBV27	TGTGCCAGCAGCGCCCTCGGAGGGGGCGACGAGCAGTACTTC	CASSALGGGDEQYF